This T cell receptor (beta chain) was captured by sequencing in a study of T-cell reconstitution after alpha-beta-depleted transplantation in children. Study findings and constraints: A year had passed since transplant, and T-cell counts and diversity by then came mostly from newly produced T cells. Several hundred expanded graft clones reportedly supplied alpha-beta T cells about two months after transplant.

This clonotype was counted many times. What it recognizes is unknown. Unique molecular identifiers were incorporated during preparation of the TCRbeta library. TCRdb independently ran MiXCR on the PCR reads; one entry per CDR3 protein. The data hold under 850,000 distinct CDR3 sequences, with over 10% observed a single time. Germline lookup yields CDR1 SGHRS and CDR2 YFSETQ. Trimming removed 4 bases from V and 5 bases from J, with 19 bases in between. The CDR3 has 16 residues. The receptor was isolated from a girl aged 2-15 years with congenital amegakaryocytic thrombocytopenia, due to receive a stem cell transplant. The J gene is TRBJ2-1, the V gene TRBV5-1; possible D gene TRBD2, 5 bases. Material: PBMCs, obtained before TCRalphabeta/CD19-depleted stem cell transplant. The CDR3 DNA reads as TGCGCCAGCAGCGTCTCTAGCAGAAGCTTTGACAATGAGCAGTTCTTC. Its protein product is CASSVSSRSFDNEQFF.